This T cell receptor beta chain was recovered during a study of T-cell reconstitution after alpha-beta-depleted transplantation in children. The table lists this clonotype with a few counts. As yet, its antigen is unknown. Study-level points and caveats: Fresh T-cell production supplied most of the T-cell counts and diversity seen one year after transplant.

Using unique molecular identifiers, the investigators prepared the TCRbeta library. Via MiXCR, TCRdb re-called the PCR reads, giving one row per CDR3 protein. The sample holds around 300,000 distinct CDR3 sequences, over 7.5% seen once. J was trimmed by 2 bases and V by 4 bases; bases with no gene match: 5. Germline values: CDR1 SGHRS, CDR2 YFSETQ. The CDR3 runs 16 residues. The genes are TRBV5-1 and TRBJ2-2; 10 bases are a match to TRBD1. This clonotype originated in a female patient aged 2-9 years who had a stem cell transplant for Fanconi anemia, so the T cells may come from the graft donor. The specimen was peripheral blood, collected 360 days after TCRalphabeta/CD19-depleted stem cell transplant. The CDR3, as DNA: TGCGCCAGCAGCCAGCTGACAGGGGGCAACACCGGGGAGCTGTTTTTT. Amino acid sequence: CASSQLTGGNTGELFF.